The TCR beta chain under discussion was sequenced for a study of blood T cell repertoires in COVID-19. Study in general: COVID-19 samples from acute and convalescent phases originated in the United States, Italy and Spain. PBMCs, B-cell-depleted T cells, or T cells were the source of the cDNA or gDNA that made up the material.

The V gene lost 6 bases and the J gene lost 6 bases, with 9 bases spanning the gap. This CDR3 contains 11 residues. Germline V CDR1 and CDR2: WSHSY, SAAADI. The authors' processing: Researchers report that nucleated cell counts were estimated from reference gene primer amplification. Using immunoSEQ multiplex PCR, the repertoire was profiled, and TCRdb retains in-frame clones only, with some absent. V, J and clone size are taken as reported in that table, and D and trimming were inferred from the DNA itself. This sample carries 200,000 to 250,000 clones, around 80% of them seen once, and the ten largest clones take roughly 5.3%. In this sample, this clone turned up a few times.

The sample taken for sequencing was peripheral blood. The chain has TRBV10-2 and TRBJ2-7; tentative D call: TRBD1 (6 bases). The TCR comes from a woman aged 60-75 years who had recovered from COVID-19. The CDR3 DNA reads TGCGCCAGCAGGACAGGTCCCGAGCAGTACTTC. It is translated as CASRTGPEQYF.